The clone carrying this T cell receptor (beta chain) was seen only a few times. Its specificity is not known. These data belong to a study of Graves' ophthalmopathy and Graves' hyperthyroidism. General study results and limits: Classification of ophthalmopathy versus stable hyperthyroidism by a 13-signature model yielded about 90% sensitivity and about 83% specificity. The model achieved 70.59% sensitivity and around 72% specificity for ophthalmopathy progression. Among expanded thyroid clonotypes above 0.001 frequency, most also occurred in blood.

Researchers took RNA transcripts and amplified TCR beta CDR3 regions from them. Scientists carried out first-round RT-PCR using HTBI primers and then a second-round multiplex PCR. TCRdb ran MiXCR on the multiplex PCR reads and lists one entry per CDR3 protein. The data contain approximately 700,000 distinct CDR3 sequences, roughly two fifths of them seen just once; the ten biggest clones take up less than 55%. The receptor's source is an adult man with Graves' ophthalmopathy. The sample consisted of peripheral blood.

The CDR3 spells CSARALEHQETQYF. Here the CDR3 DNA reads TGCAGTGCTAGAGCGCTAGAACATCAAGAGACCCAGTACTTC. The chain joins TRBV20-1 to TRBJ2-5; D is unclear. Deletions cut 1 base from V and 2 bases from J, with 11 bases between. The CDR3 is made up of 14 amino acids. CDR1 is DFQATT, CDR2 SNEGSKA, per germline (reference sequence).